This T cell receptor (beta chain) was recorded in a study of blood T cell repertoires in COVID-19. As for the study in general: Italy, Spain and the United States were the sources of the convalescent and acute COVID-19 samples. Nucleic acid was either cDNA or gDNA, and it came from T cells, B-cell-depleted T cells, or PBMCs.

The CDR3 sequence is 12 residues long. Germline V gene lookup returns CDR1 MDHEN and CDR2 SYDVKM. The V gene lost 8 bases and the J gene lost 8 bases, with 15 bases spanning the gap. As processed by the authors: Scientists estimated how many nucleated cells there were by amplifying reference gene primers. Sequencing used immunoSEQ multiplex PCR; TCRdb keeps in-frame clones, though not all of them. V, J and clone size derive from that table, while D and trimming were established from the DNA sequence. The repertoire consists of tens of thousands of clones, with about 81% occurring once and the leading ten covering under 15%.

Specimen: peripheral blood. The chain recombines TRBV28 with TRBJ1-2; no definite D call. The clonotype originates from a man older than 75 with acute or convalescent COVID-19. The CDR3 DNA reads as TGTGCCAGCGGGCCTCCTTTCCGCGGCTACACCTTC. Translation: CASGPPFRGYTF.